This TCR beta chain was sequenced during a study of technical replicates of blood from a handful of donors. Sequencing was performed with immunoSEQ multiplex PCR; in TCRdb, only in-frame clones are kept and a portion is missing. Among 75,000 to 100,000 clones listed, around 96% were seen once. Looked up from germline, CDR1 is LNHNV and CDR2 is YYDKDF (reference sequence). V was cut by 4 bases and J by 3 bases, with 12 bases left in between. The CDR3 has 14 amino acids. This TCR was sampled from a human donor in good health. This chain joins TRBV15 and TRBJ2-5; D possibly corresponds to TRBD2 (5 bases). The sample was T cells isolated from PBMCs. CDR3 amino acids: CATSIPRDKETQYF. The CDR3 DNA is TGTGCCACCAGCATTCCCCGGGATAAAGAGACCCAGTACTTC.